Reported below is one T cell receptor (beta chain). V lost 3 bases and J 1 base, leaving 9 bases between the germline ends. The V gene's germline CDR1 is SGHTA and CDR2 FQGNSA. CDR3 length equals 14 residues. The data were produced by immunoSEQ multiplex PCR, yet TCRdb's version contains in-frame clones alone and is incomplete. Of 120,000 or so clones in the sample, 80% to 90% were seen once. These data originate in a study of blood T cell repertoires in COVID-19. Study-level information: Donors in the United States, Italy and Spain gave samples during acute or convalescent COVID-19.

The clonotype was recovered from a woman aged 45-65 years with active or convalescent COVID-19. The chain uses TRBV7-2 and TRBJ2-5; a possible D gene is TRBD1 (6 bases). Material for sequencing was peripheral blood. The CDR3 loop is CASSFQGTQETQYF. The CDR3 DNA reads TGTGCCAGCAGCTTCCAGGGGACCCAAGAGACCCAGTACTTC. The whole variable domain, filled in from reference TRBV7-2 and TRBJ2-5, reads GAGVSQSPSNKVTEKGKDVELRCDPISGHTALYWYRQSLGQGLEFLIYFQGNSAPDKSGLPSDRFSAERTGGSVSTLTIQRTQQEDSAVYLCASSFQGTQETQYFGPGTRLLVL.